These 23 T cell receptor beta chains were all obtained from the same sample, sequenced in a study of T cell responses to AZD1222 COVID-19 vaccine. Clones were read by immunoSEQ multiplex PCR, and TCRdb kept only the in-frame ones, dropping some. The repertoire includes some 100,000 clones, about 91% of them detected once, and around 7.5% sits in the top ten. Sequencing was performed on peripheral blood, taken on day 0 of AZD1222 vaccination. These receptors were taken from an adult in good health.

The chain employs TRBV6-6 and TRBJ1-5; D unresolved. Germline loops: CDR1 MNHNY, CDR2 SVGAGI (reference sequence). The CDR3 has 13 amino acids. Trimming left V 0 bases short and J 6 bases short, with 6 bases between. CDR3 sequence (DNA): TGTGCCAGCAGTTACTCGAACGTTCAGCCCCAGCATTTT. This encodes CASSYSNVQPQHF.

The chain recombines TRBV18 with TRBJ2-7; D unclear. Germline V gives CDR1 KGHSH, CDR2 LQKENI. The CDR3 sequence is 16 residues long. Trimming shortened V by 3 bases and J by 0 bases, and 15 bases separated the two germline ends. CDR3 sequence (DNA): TGTGCCAGCTCACCCCTCAATAAGCAGAGCTCCTACGAGCAGTACTTC. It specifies CASSPLNKQSSYEQYF.

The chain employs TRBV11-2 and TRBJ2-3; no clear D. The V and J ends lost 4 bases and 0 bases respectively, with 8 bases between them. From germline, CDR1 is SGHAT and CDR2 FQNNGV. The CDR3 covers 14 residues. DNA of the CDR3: TGTGCCAGCAGCTCCAGCCCTAGCACAGATACGCAGTATTTT. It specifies CASSSSPSTDTQYF.

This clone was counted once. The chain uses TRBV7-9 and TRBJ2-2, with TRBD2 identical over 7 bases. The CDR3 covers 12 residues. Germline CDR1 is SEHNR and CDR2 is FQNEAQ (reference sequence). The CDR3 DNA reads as TGTGGCAGAAGCGGGAAGGCCGGGGAGCTGTTTTTT. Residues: CGRSGKAGELFF.

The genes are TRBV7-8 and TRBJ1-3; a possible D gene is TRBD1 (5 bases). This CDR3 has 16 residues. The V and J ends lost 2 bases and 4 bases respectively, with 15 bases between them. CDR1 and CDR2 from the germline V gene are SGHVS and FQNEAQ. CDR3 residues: CASSLMGRSYGNTIYF. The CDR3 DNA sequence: TGTGCCAGCAGCTTAATGGGACGGAGTTACGGAAACACCATATATTTT.

CDR3 sequence reads: CACTPGLVTDTQYF. CDR3 DNA sequence: TGTGCCTGTACTCCGGGACTAGTAACAGATACGCAGTATTTT. V is TRBV30 and J is TRBJ2-3; 8 bases fit TRBD2. J was trimmed by 3 bases and V by 6 bases; bases with no gene match: 8. The CDR3 is 14 residues long. CDR1 and CDR2 (germline): GTSNPN, SVGIG (reference sequence).

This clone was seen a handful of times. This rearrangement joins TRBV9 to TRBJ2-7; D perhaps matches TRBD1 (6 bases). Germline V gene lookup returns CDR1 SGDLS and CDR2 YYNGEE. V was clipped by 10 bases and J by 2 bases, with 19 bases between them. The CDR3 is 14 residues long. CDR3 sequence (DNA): TGTGCCTCCACCAGTGGGACACTAACCTACGAGCAGTACTTC. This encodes CASTSGTLTYEQYF.

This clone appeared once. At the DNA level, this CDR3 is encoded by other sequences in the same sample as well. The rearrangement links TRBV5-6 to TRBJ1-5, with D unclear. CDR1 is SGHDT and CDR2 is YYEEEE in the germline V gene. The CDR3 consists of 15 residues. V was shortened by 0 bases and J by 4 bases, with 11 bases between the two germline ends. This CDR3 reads CASSLGQVPNQPQHF. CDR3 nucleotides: TGTGCCAGCAGCTTGGGGCAGGTACCTAATCAGCCCCAGCATTTT.

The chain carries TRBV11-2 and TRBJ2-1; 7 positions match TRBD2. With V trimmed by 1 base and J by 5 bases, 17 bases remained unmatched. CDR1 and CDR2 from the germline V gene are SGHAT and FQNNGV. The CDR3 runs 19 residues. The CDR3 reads CASSLGGLLFGTGNNEQFF. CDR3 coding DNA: TGTGCCAGCAGCTTAGGGGGACTATTGTTCGGTACGGGAAACAATGAGCAGTTCTTC.

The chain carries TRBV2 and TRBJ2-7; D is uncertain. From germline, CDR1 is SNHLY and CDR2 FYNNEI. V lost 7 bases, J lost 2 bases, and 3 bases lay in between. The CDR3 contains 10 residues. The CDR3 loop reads CASTTYEQYF. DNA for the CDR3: TGTGCCAGCACGACCTACGAGCAGTACTTC.

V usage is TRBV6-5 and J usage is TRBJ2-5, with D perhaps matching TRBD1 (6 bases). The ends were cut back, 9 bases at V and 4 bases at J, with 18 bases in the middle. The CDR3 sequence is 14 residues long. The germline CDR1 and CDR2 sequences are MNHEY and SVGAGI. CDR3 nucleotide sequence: TGTGCCAGTTGGGAACAGGGATCCCGAGAGACCCAGTACTTC. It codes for CASWEQGSRETQYF.

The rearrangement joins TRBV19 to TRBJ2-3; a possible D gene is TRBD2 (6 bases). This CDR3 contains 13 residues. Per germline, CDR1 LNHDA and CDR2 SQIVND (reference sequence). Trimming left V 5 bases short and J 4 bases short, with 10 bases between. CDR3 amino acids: CASSLGLADTQYF. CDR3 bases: TGTGCCAGTAGTCTGGGACTGGCAGATACGCAGTATTTT.

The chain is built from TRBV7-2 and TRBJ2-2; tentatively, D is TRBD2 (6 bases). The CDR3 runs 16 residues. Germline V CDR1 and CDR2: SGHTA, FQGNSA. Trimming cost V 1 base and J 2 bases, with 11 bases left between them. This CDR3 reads CASSLERVGNTGELFF. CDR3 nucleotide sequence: TGTGCCAGCAGCTTAGAGCGGGTCGGCAACACCGGGGAGCTGTTTTTT.

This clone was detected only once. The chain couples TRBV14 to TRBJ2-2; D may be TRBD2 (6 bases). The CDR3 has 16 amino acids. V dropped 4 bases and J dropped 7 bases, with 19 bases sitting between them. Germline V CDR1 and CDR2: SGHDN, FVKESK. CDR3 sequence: CASSPLPGAMGGELFF. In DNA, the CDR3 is TGTGCCAGCAGCCCCCTCCCGGGAGCGATGGGCGGGGAGCTGTTTTTT.

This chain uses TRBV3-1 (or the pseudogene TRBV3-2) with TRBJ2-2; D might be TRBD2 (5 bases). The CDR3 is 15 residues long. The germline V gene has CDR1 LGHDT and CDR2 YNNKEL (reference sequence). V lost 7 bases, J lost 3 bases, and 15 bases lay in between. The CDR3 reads CASKHFLGDTGELFF. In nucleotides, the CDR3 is TGTGCCAGCAAACACTTTCTCGGGGACACCGGGGAGCTGTTTTTT.

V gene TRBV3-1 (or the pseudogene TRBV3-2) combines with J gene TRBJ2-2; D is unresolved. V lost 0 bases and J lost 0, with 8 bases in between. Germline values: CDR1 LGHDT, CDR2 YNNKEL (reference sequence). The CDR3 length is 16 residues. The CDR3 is CASSQDGLSNTGELFF. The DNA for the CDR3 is TGTGCCAGCAGCCAAGACGGGCTATCGAACACCGGGGAGCTGTTTTTT.

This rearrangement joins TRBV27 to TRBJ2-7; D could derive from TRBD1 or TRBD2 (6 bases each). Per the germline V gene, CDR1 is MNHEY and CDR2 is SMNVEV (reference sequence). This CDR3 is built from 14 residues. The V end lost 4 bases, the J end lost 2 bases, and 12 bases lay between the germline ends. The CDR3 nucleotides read TGTGCCAGCAGTTACGGGGGCCCCCCCTACGAGCAGTACTTC. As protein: CASSYGGPPYEQYF.

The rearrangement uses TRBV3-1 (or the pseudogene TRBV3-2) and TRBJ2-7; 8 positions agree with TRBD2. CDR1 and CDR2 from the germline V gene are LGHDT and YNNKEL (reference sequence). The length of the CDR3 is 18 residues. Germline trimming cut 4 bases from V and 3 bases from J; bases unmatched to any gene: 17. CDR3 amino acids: CASSPFQTGAGGSYEQYF. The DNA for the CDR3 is TGTGCCAGCAGCCCATTCCAGACGGGCGCGGGAGGAAGCTACGAGCAGTACTTC.

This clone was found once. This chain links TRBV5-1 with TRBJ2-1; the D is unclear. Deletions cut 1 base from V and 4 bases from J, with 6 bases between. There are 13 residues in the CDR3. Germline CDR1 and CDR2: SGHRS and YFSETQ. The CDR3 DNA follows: TGCGCCAGCAGCTTGAACGGGTACAATGAGCAGTTCTTC. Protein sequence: CASSLNGYNEQFF.

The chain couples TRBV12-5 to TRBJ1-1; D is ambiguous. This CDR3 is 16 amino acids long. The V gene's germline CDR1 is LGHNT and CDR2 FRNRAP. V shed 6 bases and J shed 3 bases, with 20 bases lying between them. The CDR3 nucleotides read TGTGCTAGTGGCCCGCGGTGGGTGGGAACAGACACTGAAGCTTTCTTT. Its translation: CASGPRWVGTDTEAFF.

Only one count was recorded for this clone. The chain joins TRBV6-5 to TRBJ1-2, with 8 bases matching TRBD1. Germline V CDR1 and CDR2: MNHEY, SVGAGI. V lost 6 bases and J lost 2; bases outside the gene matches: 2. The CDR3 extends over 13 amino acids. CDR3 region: CASRRTGNYGYTF. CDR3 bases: TGTGCCAGCAGAAGGACAGGGAACTATGGCTACACCTTC.

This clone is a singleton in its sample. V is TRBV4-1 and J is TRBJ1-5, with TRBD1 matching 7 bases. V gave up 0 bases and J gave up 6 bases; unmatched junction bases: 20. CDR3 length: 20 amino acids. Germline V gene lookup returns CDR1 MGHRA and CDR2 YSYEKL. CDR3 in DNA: TGCGCCAGCAGCCAAGATTACTTAACAGGGGACCCTCGGTACGGTCAGCCCCAGCATTTT. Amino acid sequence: CASSQDYLTGDPRYGQPQHF.

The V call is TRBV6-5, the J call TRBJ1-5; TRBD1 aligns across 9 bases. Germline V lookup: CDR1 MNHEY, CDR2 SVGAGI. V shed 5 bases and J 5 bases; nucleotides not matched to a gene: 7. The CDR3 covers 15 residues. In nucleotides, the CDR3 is TGTGCCAGCAGTCCCCGGGACAGGGATGATCAGCCCCAGCATTTT. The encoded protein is CASSPRDRDDQPQHF.